Listed below are T cell receptor beta chains from one sample, sequenced in a study of blood T cell repertoires in COVID-19. This table comes from immunoSEQ multiplex PCR, and its TCRdb copy is limited to in-frame clones, with some not included. The sample yields 95,000 to 150,000 clones, around 77% seen once. Material for sequencing was peripheral blood. These receptors came from a human donor in a cohort sampled during active COVID-19. Each CDR3 is given with its conserved first and last residue. The D gene is left open where the match is weak. Clone size is stated in some rows and not others, as once, few, many or a class when expanded.

d_call: -; j_call: TRBJ2-7; clone_size: -; v_call: TRBV5-1; cdr3_nt: TGCGCCAGCAGCTTGATGATGGGGCCCTCCTACGAGCAGTACTTC; cdr3_aa: CASSLMMGPSYEQYF
d_call: -; j_call: TRBJ1-6; clone_size: once; v_call: TRBV15; cdr3_nt: TGTGCCACCAGCAGGGAGAGATGGATGGATTCACCCCTCCACTTT; cdr3_aa: CATSRERWMDSPLHF
d_call: TRBD2; j_call: TRBJ2-7; clone_size: -; v_call: TRBV3-1/TRBV3-2; cdr3_nt: TGTGCCAGCAGCAGTGCTTGGGCGGGAGTCTACGAGCAGTACTTC; cdr3_aa: CASSSAWAGVYEQYF
d_call: -; j_call: TRBJ2-5; clone_size: -; v_call: TRBV7-9; cdr3_nt: TGTGCCAGCAGCCGGAACCGACTGAAAGAGACCCAGTACTTC; cdr3_aa: CASSRNRLKETQYF
d_call: TRBD1; j_call: TRBJ1-2; clone_size: -; v_call: TRBV19; cdr3_nt: TGTGCCAGTAAATGGGACAGCTCGGACTATGGCTACACCTTC; cdr3_aa: CASKWDSSDYGYTF
d_call: TRBD2; j_call: TRBJ2-3; clone_size: -; v_call: TRBV2; cdr3_nt: TGTGCCAGCACCAAGGGGACTAGCGGGAGCACAGATACGCAGTATTTT; cdr3_aa: CASTKGTSGSTDTQYF
d_call: -; j_call: TRBJ2-7; clone_size: -; v_call: TRBV27; cdr3_nt: TGTGCCAGCAGTTCCCCAGGGTTGCAAGGTTACGAGCAGTACTTC; cdr3_aa: CASSSPGLQGYEQYF
d_call: TRBD2; j_call: TRBJ2-2; clone_size: -; v_call: TRBV9; cdr3_nt: TGTGCCAGCAGCCCCCGGACTAGCGGGTTCACCGGGGAGCTGTTTTTT; cdr3_aa: CASSPRTSGFTGELFF
d_call: -; j_call: TRBJ2-1; clone_size: -; v_call: TRBV6-5; cdr3_nt: TGTGCCAGCGGGCACAGTGAGCAGTTCTTC; cdr3_aa: CASGHSEQFF
d_call: TRBD2; j_call: TRBJ2-7; clone_size: -; v_call: TRBV3-1/TRBV3-2; cdr3_nt: TGTGCCAGCAGCCAAGAGGAAACTAGCGGTCTCTACGAGCAGTACTTC; cdr3_aa: CASSQEETSGLYEQYF
d_call: -; j_call: TRBJ1-6; clone_size: -; v_call: TRBV5-1; cdr3_nt: TGCGCCAGCAGCCTTGAACACCAGGGCTATAATTCACCCCTCCACTTT; cdr3_aa: CASSLEHQGYNSPLHF
d_call: TRBD1; j_call: TRBJ2-7; clone_size: -; v_call: TRBV6-5; cdr3_nt: TGTGCCAGCAGTTCTCCCCAGGGGGCCTACGAGCAGTACTTC; cdr3_aa: CASSSPQGAYEQYF
d_call: TRBD2; j_call: TRBJ2-7; clone_size: -; v_call: TRBV10-1; cdr3_nt: TGCGCCAGCAGTGAGTCGGTACTAGCGGGAGACGAGCAGTACTTC; cdr3_aa: CASSESVLAGDEQYF
d_call: -; j_call: TRBJ2-7; clone_size: few; v_call: TRBV2; cdr3_nt: TGTGCCAGCAGTCTAGGAGGGCGGTACGAGCAGTACTTC; cdr3_aa: CASSLGGRYEQYF
d_call: -; j_call: TRBJ2-2; clone_size: -; v_call: TRBV5-8; cdr3_nt: TGTGCCAGCAGCTCTCCCTGGGTCGGGGTAAAGCAGGCCGGGGAGCTGTTTTTT; cdr3_aa: CASSSPWVGVKQAGELFF
d_call: -; j_call: TRBJ2-7; clone_size: -; v_call: TRBV11-2; cdr3_nt: TGTGCCAGCAGCTTACGCTACGAGCAGTACTTC; cdr3_aa: CASSLRYEQYF
d_call: TRBD1; j_call: TRBJ2-7; clone_size: -; v_call: TRBV4-1; cdr3_nt: TGCGCCAGCAGCCAAGATTTGGCCCGGGACAGCTCCTACGAGCAGTACTTC; cdr3_aa: CASSQDLARDSSYEQYF
d_call: -; j_call: TRBJ1-2; clone_size: -; v_call: TRBV18; cdr3_nt: TGTGCCAGCTCACCTGACGTACAGCTACTCTATGGCTACACCTTC; cdr3_aa: CASSPDVQLLYGYTF
d_call: -; j_call: TRBJ1-2; clone_size: -; v_call: TRBV2; cdr3_nt: TGTGCCAGCAGTCCCACCGGGGTCAACTATGGCTACACCTTC; cdr3_aa: CASSPTGVNYGYTF
d_call: -; j_call: TRBJ2-7; clone_size: -; v_call: TRBV11-3; cdr3_nt: TGTGCCAGCAGCCAGGAAAGTGGCGAGCAGTACTTC; cdr3_aa: CASSQESGEQYF
d_call: -; j_call: TRBJ1-2; clone_size: -; v_call: TRBV4-1; cdr3_nt: TGCGCCAGCAGCCAAACAGGAGAAGATAACTATGGCTACACCTTC; cdr3_aa: CASSQTGEDNYGYTF
d_call: TRBD1; j_call: TRBJ2-5; clone_size: -; v_call: TRBV19; cdr3_nt: TGTGCCAGTATAAGCTCCTGGGGACAGGGGGCCCAAGAGACCCAGTACTTC; cdr3_aa: CASISSWGQGAQETQYF